The next 23 T cell receptor beta chains were all read from a single sample in a study of regulatory T cells in long-lasting Graves disease. The time point: persistent/refractory GD, antithyroid drugs over 5 years with positive TRAb. From RNA extracted from PBMCs, the TCR library was made. HTBI primers from iRepertoire and Arm-PCR of CDR3 regions yielded the TCR beta libraries. TCRdb called the multiplex PCR reads again in MiXCR, with one record for every CDR3 protein. The sample consists of under 500,000 distinct CDR3 sequences, less than 25% of them appearing once. The specimen comprised peripheral blood mononuclear cells (PBMCs), sampled when the disease was refractory, from a patient treated with antithyroid drugs. The receptors were sampled from a female donor with Graves disease.

This clonotype was seen many times. This rearrangement joins TRBV7-3 to TRBJ2-1; D remains ambiguous. The CDR3 covers 13 residues. Germline V gene sequence: CDR1 SGHTA, CDR2 FQGTGA. Trimming cost V 2 bases and J 9 bases, with 11 bases left between them. The CDR3: CASSLLARAEQFF. The DNA of the CDR3 is TGTGCCAGCAGCTTATTAGCCCGGGCTGAGCAGTTCTTC.

This clonotype occurred a few times. The V call is TRBV4-3, the J call TRBJ1-2, with 9 bases aligning to TRBD1. The trim removed 0 bases at V and 5 bases at J, leaving 7 bases unmatched. CDR3 size: 16 residues. The germline V gene encodes CDR1 LGHNA and CDR2 YSLEER. The CDR3 bases are TGCGCCAGCAGCCAAGATAGGGGCGGGACAGGGTATGGCTACACCTTC. The encoded protein is CASSQDRGGTGYGYTF.

This clonotype was counted between two and nine times. The chain employs TRBV3-1 and TRBJ2-7, with 12 bases identical to TRBD1. The trim removed 4 bases at V and 4 bases at J, leaving 11 bases unmatched. Germline V CDR1 and CDR2: LGHDT, YNNKEL (reference sequence). The length of the CDR3 is 17 residues. The CDR3 loop is CASSPNAGTGGFYEQYF. CDR3 DNA sequence: TGTGCCAGCAGCCCGAACGCCGGGACAGGGGGCTTTTACGAGCAGTACTTC.

Many counts were recorded for this clonotype. The chain has TRBV7-3 and TRBJ1-1; TRBD1 matches 7 bases. Per germline, CDR1 SGHTA and CDR2 FQGTGA. The CDR3 contains 14 residues. The V gene end was trimmed by 5 bases and the J gene end by 1 base; junction bases not matched to a gene: 4. The DNA of the CDR3 is TGTGCCAGCAGCCCGACAGGGCGGAACACTGAAGCTTTCTTT. It translates to CASSPTGRNTEAFF.

In this sample, this clonotype turned up many times. This chain connects TRBV3-1 to TRBJ2-7; D possibly corresponds to TRBD1 (5 bases). The germline V and J ends were trimmed by 1 base and 4 bases, with 11 bases remaining between them. The CDR3 covers 14 residues. The V gene's germline CDR1 is LGHDT and CDR2 YNNKEL (reference sequence). The CDR3 region has the DNA TGTGCCAGCAGCCAAGTAGGGGCAGGATACGAGCAGTACTTC. It is translated as CASSQVGAGYEQYF.

The chain has TRBV4-1 and TRBJ1-4, with a possible D match to TRBD1 (5 bases). Trimming removed 0 bases from V and 4 bases from J, with 15 bases in between. This CDR3 spans 17 amino acids. The germline V gene has CDR1 MGHRA and CDR2 YSYEKL. CDR3 region: CASSQEVGAGLNEKLFF. The CDR3 DNA reads TGCGCCAGCAGCCAAGAAGTCGGGGCAGGGCTTAATGAAAAACTGTTTTTT.

This clonotype was observed a few times. The chain links TRBV6-1 to TRBJ2-7, with D tentatively TRBD2 (5 bases). Germline V CDR1 and CDR2: MNHNS, SASEGT. The CDR3 loop spans 16 amino acids. V dropped 5 bases and J dropped 3 bases, with 20 bases sitting between them. CDR3 in DNA: TGTGCCAGCAGTCTCCCTGGAGGCGGCTTATACTACGAGCAGTACTTC. Its protein product is CASSLPGGGLYYEQYF.

This clonotype was counted at least ten times. The V call is TRBV11-2, the J call TRBJ2-7; D remains ambiguous. The CDR3 totals 12 residues. V gave up 6 bases and J gave up 4 bases, with 10 bases separating them. Germline CDR1 SGHAT, CDR2 FQNNGV. CDR3 DNA sequence: TGTGCCAGCAGTTTAAACCGGTACGAGCAGTACTTC. Translated, it gives CASSLNRYEQYF.

Ten or more counts support this clonotype. The gene calls are TRBV2 and TRBJ1-6; D gene unclear. V gave up 3 bases and J gave up 17 bases, with 8 bases separating them. The CDR3 totals 10 residues. CDR1 is SNHLY, CDR2 FYNNEI, per germline. For the CDR3, the DNA is TGTGCCAGCAGTGATGGAAGTATCCACTTT. Translation: CASSDGSIHF.

This clonotype has more than one count but fewer than ten. This chain uses TRBV7-9 with TRBJ1-2; TRBD1 matches at 8 bases. After removal of 1 base from V and 3 bases from J, the junction contained 10 bases not matched to a gene. This CDR3 has 17 residues. Germline CDR1 SEHNR, CDR2 FQNEAQ (reference sequence). In nucleotides, the CDR3 is TGTGCCAGCAGCTTAGGTCGCAGGGGGCGCGAAGACTATGGCTACACCTTC. This encodes CASSLGRRGREDYGYTF.

This clonotype was observed a few times. The CDR3 bases are TGTGCCAGCAGCTTAACGAACAGGGACGGCAATGAGCAGTTCTTC. Encoded protein: CASSLTNRDGNEQFF. This chain uses TRBV7-3 with TRBJ2-1; possible D gene TRBD1, 6 bases. Trimming stripped 0 bases from V and 6 bases from J, with 12 bases between. The V gene's germline CDR1 is SGHTA and CDR2 FQGTGA. The CDR3 runs to 15 residues.

The chain uses TRBV2 and TRBJ2-2; TRBD1 aligns across 8 bases. The CDR3 sequence is 15 residues long. Germline V gives CDR1 SNHLY, CDR2 FYNNEI. V shed 5 bases, J shed 5 bases, and the junction held 7 bases outside the gene matches. CDR3 in amino acids: CASSRTGQGTGELFF. Here the CDR3 DNA reads TGTGCCAGCAGTAGGACAGGGCAAGGAACCGGGGAGCTGTTTTTT.

This clonotype was seen at least ten times. The V call is TRBV28, the J call TRBJ2-7, with D tentatively TRBD2 (6 bases). Trimming removed 5 bases from V and 5 bases from J, with 13 bases in between. Germline CDR1 reads MDHEN; CDR2 reads SYDVKM. CDR3 length: 13 amino acids. CDR3 in DNA: TGTGCCAGCAGTCCCGCGGCGGGGAACGAGCAGTACTTC. Its protein is CASSPAAGNEQYF. Combining the CDR3 with reference TRBV28 and TRBJ2-7 gives the whole variable domain DVKVTQSSRYLVKRTGEKVFLECVQDMDHENMFWYRQDPGLGLRLIYFSYDVKMKEKGDIPEGYSVSREKKERFSLILESASTNQTSMYLCASSPAAGNEQYFGPGTRLTVT.

In its sample, this clonotype was seen many times. This sequence joins TRBV7-8 and TRBJ2-5; 9 bases are shared with TRBD2. Trimming took 8 bases from V and 1 from J; bases not matched to a gene: 11. CDR3 size: 16 residues. Per germline, CDR1 SGHVS and CDR2 FQNEAQ. CDR3 sequence (DNA): TGTGCCAGCGAACCTCTAGCGGGACCCCTCCAAGAGACCCAGTACTTC. Its translation: CASEPLAGPLQETQYF. The variable domain in full, with the rest retrieved from reference TRBV7-8 and TRBJ2-5, is GAGVSQSPRYKVAKRGQDVALRCDPISGHVSLFWYQQALGQGPEFLTYFQNEAQLDKSGLPSDRFFAERPEGSVSTLKIQRTQQEDSAVYLCASEPLAGPLQETQYFGPGTRLLVL.

V is TRBV4-3 and J is TRBJ2-7, with D maybe TRBD1 (5 bases). The CDR3 has 16 amino acids. The germline CDR1 and CDR2 sequences are LGHNA and YSLEER. V lost 0 bases and J 3 bases, leaving 15 bases between the germline ends. CDR3: CASSQEAGILFYEQYF. CDR3 DNA sequence: TGCGCCAGCAGCCAAGAGGCAGGGATTCTCTTCTACGAGCAGTACTTC.

The rearrangement uses TRBV5-1 and TRBJ1-1; D unclear. CDR3 length equals 13 residues. Germline V gene sequence: CDR1 SGHRS, CDR2 YFSETQ. The V and J ends lost 5 bases and 3 bases respectively, with 11 bases between them. DNA for the CDR3: TGCGCCAGCAGACTTGGGGTGGACACTGAAGCTTTCTTT. As protein: CASRLGVDTEAFF.

The chain joins TRBV7-9 to TRBJ1-1; 8 positions match TRBD1. V was pared by 5 bases and J by 0 bases, with 29 bases of the junction left unmatched. The CDR3 consists of 23 residues. CDR1 is SEHNR, CDR2 FQNEAQ, per germline (reference sequence). CDR3 nucleotides: TGTGCCAGCAGCCCAAGTGTCCGAATACTGCGGGACAGGAGGAATATGATGAACACTGAAGCTTTCTTT. Translation: CASSPSVRILRDRRNMMNTEAFF.

This clonotype occurred a few times. The gene calls are TRBV10-2 and TRBJ2-5, with TRBD2 matching over 10 bases. In germline, CDR1 is WSHSY, CDR2 SAAADI. The CDR3 consists of 15 residues. V was pared by 7 bases and J by 5 bases, with 10 bases of the junction left unmatched. The DNA of the CDR3 is TGCGCCAGCATCGCTAGCGGGAGTAACTGGGAGACCCAGTACTTC. Its protein is CASIASGSNWETQYF.

The V call is TRBV19, the J call TRBJ2-5; unclear D gene. Germline V lookup: CDR1 LNHDA, CDR2 SQIVND (reference sequence). Trimming left V 6 bases short and J 2 bases short, with 16 bases between. The CDR3 runs to 15 residues. The DNA of the CDR3 is TGTGCCAGTAGGCTTACTGGGCAAGGGCAAGAGACCCAGTACTTC. It yields the protein CASRLTGQGQETQYF.

The rearrangement uses TRBV5-1 and TRBJ1-3; D not certain. Trimming took 0 bases from V and 6 from J, leaving 13 bases between them. CDR3 length: 15 amino acids. From germline, CDR1 is SGHRS and CDR2 YFSETQ. The CDR3 loop is CASSLDGSRINTIYF. Here the CDR3 DNA reads TGCGCCAGCAGCTTGGACGGCAGTCGTATAAACACCATATATTTT.

Many counts were recorded for this clonotype. CDR3 nucleotide sequence: TGCGCCAGCAGCTTGGCCACGGTTGGCTATGGCTACACCTTC. This gives the protein CASSLATVGYGYTF. The V call is TRBV5-1, the J call TRBJ1-2; D remains unclear. The CDR3 loop spans 14 amino acids. Per germline, CDR1 SGHRS and CDR2 YFSETQ. The V and J ends lost 0 bases and 4 bases respectively, with 10 bases between them.

This chain joins TRBV12-3 or TRBV12-4 and TRBJ2-3; 11 bases fit TRBD2. The CDR3 consists of 17 residues. The J segment lost 1 base and the V segment lost 5 bases, leaving 8 bases of the junction unmatched. This CDR3 reads CASSLRQGLAGTDTQYF. CDR3 coding DNA: TGTGCCAGCAGTCTCCGGCAGGGACTAGCGGGCACAGATACGCAGTATTTT.

A few counts support this clonotype. The rearrangement joins TRBV5-4 to TRBJ1-1; D gene ambiguous. The CDR3 loop spans 12 amino acids. The germline gives CDR1 SGHNT, CDR2 YYREEE (reference sequence). V was pared by 2 bases and J by 11 bases, with 13 bases between. The CDR3: CASSFQGSRAFF. Here the CDR3 DNA reads TGTGCCAGCAGCTTCCAAGGGTCGAGGGCTTTCTTT. The full variable domain, in which reference TRBV5-4 and TRBJ1-1 provide the parts outside the CDR3, is ETGVTQSPTHLIKTRGQQVTLRCSSQSGHNTVSWYQQALGQGPQFIFQYYREEENGRGNFPPRFSGLQFPNYSSELNVNALELDDSALYLCASSFQGSRAFFGQGTRLTVV.